Sequencing of this T cell receptor (beta chain) was carried out in a study of blood T cell repertoires in COVID-19. Looking at the study overall: Both acute and convalescent COVID-19 samples were obtained from the United States, Italy and Spain. Nucleic acid was either cDNA or gDNA, and it came from T cells, B-cell-depleted T cells, or PBMCs.

The ends lost 4 bases at V and 10 bases at J; junction bases unmatched: 1. Germline V gene data show CDR1 as SGHAT and CDR2 as FQNNGV. The CDR3 covers 11 residues. Per the original data handling: Estimates of nucleated cell counts were drawn from the amplification of reference gene primers. Clones were read by immunoSEQ multiplex PCR, and TCRdb kept only the in-frame ones, dropping some. The D gene and trimming were derived from the DNA, and the V and J assignments and clone size from that table. The sample carries around 99,000 clones, roughly nine tenths recorded once. The chain is built from TRBV11-2 and TRBJ2-3; 8 bases align to TRBD1. Sequences were obtained from peripheral blood. This clonotype originated in a man aged 35-49 years with active or convalescent COVID-19. CDR3 in amino acids: CASSWTGPQYF. DNA for the CDR3: TGTGCCAGCAGCTGGACAGGGCCGCAGTATTTT.